This T cell receptor (beta chain) was found in a study of T-cell memory formation after mild COVID-19. Background on the study: TCR clusters mostly belonged to single donors.

This clonotype was found many times. Antigen unknown. cDNA libraries for TCR alpha and TCR beta, carrying sample barcodes and UMIs, came from 5'RACE with constant-segment primers. TCRdb analysed the 5' RACE reads with MiXCR anew, one entry per CDR3 protein. Of about 34,000 distinct CDR3 sequences in the sample, about 7.3% were seen once. Study-wide results and caveats: CD4/CD8 balance held among clones contracting day 15 to 85, and later expanders leaned CD4+.

What was sequenced was PBMCs or a T cell subset sorted from them (not recorded which). The receptor was isolated from a man between 18 and 35 years old who had mild COVID-19 (a few samples of this study predate the infection). Cell type and time point are not known.

Here the CDR3 DNA reads TGTGCCAGCAGGAAAGATCAAGAGACCCAGTACTTC. Protein sequence: CASRKDQETQYF. The chain carries TRBV2 and TRBJ2-5, with no clear D. Germline V gene sequence: CDR1 SNHLY, CDR2 FYNNEI. Trimming cost V 6 bases and J 2 bases, with 7 bases left between them. The CDR3 spans 12 residues.